One sample yielded the 11 T cell receptor beta chains listed below, sequenced in a study of blood T cell repertoires in COVID-19. The data were produced by immunoSEQ multiplex PCR, yet TCRdb's version contains in-frame clones alone and is incomplete. The table lists around 180,000 clones, about 81% of them singletons. Material for sequencing was peripheral blood. All receptors derive from a woman of 80 years or more with COVID-19, enrolled during active disease.

This clone was counted between two and nine times. The V call is TRBV7-2, the J call TRBJ2-5; 8 nucleotides line up with TRBD1. The trim removed 4 bases at V and 3 bases at J, leaving 4 bases unmatched. Germline assignment: CDR1 SGHTA and CDR2 FQGNSA. This CDR3 spans 14 amino acids. The CDR3 region has the DNA TGTGCCAGCAGCTCTCAGACAGGGGAAGAGACCCAGTACTTC. This codes for CASSSQTGEETQYF. The entire variable domain, with the rest obtained from reference TRBV7-2 and TRBJ2-5, is as follows: GAGVSQSPSNKVTEKGKDVELRCDPISGHTALYWYRQSLGQGLEFLIYFQGNSAPDKSGLPSDRFSAERTGGSVSTLTIQRTQQEDSAVYLCASSSQTGEETQYFGPGTRLLVL.

CDR3 region: CASSFSGFYEQYF. The CDR3 region has the DNA TGTGCCAGCAGCTTTAGCGGATTCTACGAGCAGTACTTC. The rearrangement uses TRBV11-3 and TRBJ2-7; perhaps TRBD2 as D (6 bases). V dropped 3 bases and J dropped 3 bases, with 9 bases sitting between them. From germline, CDR1 is SGHNT and CDR2 YENEEA. This CDR3 has 13 residues.

This clone occurred a few times. The CDR3 nucleotides read TGTGCCAGCAGTACCCGGACAGGGGAGGGAAAACTGTTTTTT. Translated: CASSTRTGEGKLFF. V usage is TRBV27 and J usage is TRBJ1-4; 9 bases agree with TRBD1. V lost 5 bases and J lost 10; bases outside the gene matches: 8. CDR3 length: 14 residues. CDR1 is MNHEY and CDR2 is SMNVEV in the germline V gene (reference sequence).

J is TRBJ2-7 and V is TRBV6-5; TRBD1 is a possible D gene (5 bases). Germline V gene lookup returns CDR1 MNHEY and CDR2 SVGAGI. The CDR3 is 13 amino acids. V was shortened by 8 bases and J by 2 bases, with 13 bases between the two germline ends. DNA of the CDR3: TGTGCCAGCCAACAGGCACTACCCTACGAGCAGTACTTC. Amino acid sequence: CASQQALPYEQYF.

As DNA, the CDR3 is TGTGCCAGCAGCTTGAAGCCGGGACAGTCCTACAATGAGCAGTTCTTC. This translates into CASSLKPGQSYNEQFF. The chain uses TRBV7-2 and TRBJ2-1; 7 nucleotides match TRBD1. Losses at the gene ends were 3 bases for V and 1 base for J; bases not matched to a gene: 6. The germline gives CDR1 SGHTA, CDR2 FQGNSA. The CDR3 covers 16 residues.

This chain uses TRBV5-1 with TRBJ1-2, with a tentative D call TRBD1 (6 bases). CDR3 length: 17 residues. Germline V gene data show CDR1 as SGHRS and CDR2 as YFSETQ. Trimming cost V 3 bases and J 5 bases, with 23 bases left between them. The CDR3 loop is CASSSRGQPPRGYGYTF. In nucleotides, the CDR3 is TGCGCCAGCAGCTCTAGAGGGCAGCCACCTAGGGGGTATGGCTACACCTTC.

This clone came up a few times. The V gene is TRBV7-6, the J gene TRBJ2-5; TRBD1 matches 8 bases. The CDR3 totals 20 residues. Germline CDR1 SGHVS, CDR2 FNYEAQ. Trimming at V came to 3 bases and at J to 2 bases, leaving 20 bases not matched to a gene. CDR3 sequence: CASSFTDRTGIVPEQETQYF. CDR3 bases: TGTGCCAGCAGCTTTACCGATAGGACAGGGATAGTACCAGAGCAAGAGACCCAGTACTTC.

V and J are TRBV24-1 and TRBJ1-2, with 11 nucleotides matching TRBD1. Trimming at V came to 3 bases and at J to 5 bases, leaving 4 bases not matched to a gene. The CDR3 runs to 15 residues. Germline lookup yields CDR1 KGHDR and CDR2 SFDVKD. The CDR3 is CATSDPGQGVYGYTF. The CDR3 nucleotides read TGTGCCACCAGTGATCCGGGACAGGGGGTTTATGGCTACACCTTC.

The rearrangement links TRBV15 to TRBJ2-5, with a possible D match to TRBD1 (6 bases). Germline-derived CDR1 and CDR2 are LNHNV and YYDKDF (reference sequence). V was cut by 4 bases and J by 2 bases, with 11 bases left in between. The CDR3 sequence is 14 residues long. The CDR3 protein is CATSIRRGQETQYF. CDR3 in DNA: TGTGCCACCAGCATCCGAAGGGGGCAAGAGACCCAGTACTTC.

V usage is TRBV19 and J usage is TRBJ2-7, with a tentative D call TRBD2 (5 bases). The CDR3 consists of 14 residues. Germline V gives CDR1 LNHDA, CDR2 SQIVND (reference sequence). V was cut by 4 bases and J by 0 bases, with 10 bases left in between. The chain's CDR3 is CASSRADSSYEQYF. The CDR3 DNA reads as TGTGCCAGTAGTAGAGCGGATAGCTCCTACGAGCAGTACTTC.

The genes are TRBV6-1 and TRBJ2-3; TRBD2 matches 12 bases. The V gene end was trimmed by 3 bases and the J gene end by 6 bases; junction bases not matched to a gene: 1. The V gene's germline CDR1 is MNHNS and CDR2 SASEGT. CDR3 length equals 14 residues. The DNA of the CDR3 is TGTGCCAGCAGTGAGCTAGCGGGAGGGGATACGCAGTATTTT. It is translated as CASSELAGGDTQYF.